The source of this T cell receptor beta chain is a study of control samples from healthy donors and cancer patients. TCRdb's copy holds only in-frame clones and misses some; the assay was immunoSEQ multiplex PCR. Of roughly 100,000 clones in the sample, about 89% were seen once. The CDR3 covers 16 residues. Deletions cut 0 bases from V and 8 bases from J, with 17 bases between. Germline V gene lookup returns CDR1 SGHKS and CDR2 YYEKEE (reference sequence). The receptor was derived from a young woman in good health. The sequencing input was blood. The gene calls are TRBV5-5 and TRBJ2-2; possible D gene TRBD2, 6 bases. The CDR3 DNA reads TGTGCCAGCAGCTTGGGAGGGCGGAGGGTTTCTGGGGAGCTGTTTTTT. Translated, it gives CASSLGGRRVSGELFF.